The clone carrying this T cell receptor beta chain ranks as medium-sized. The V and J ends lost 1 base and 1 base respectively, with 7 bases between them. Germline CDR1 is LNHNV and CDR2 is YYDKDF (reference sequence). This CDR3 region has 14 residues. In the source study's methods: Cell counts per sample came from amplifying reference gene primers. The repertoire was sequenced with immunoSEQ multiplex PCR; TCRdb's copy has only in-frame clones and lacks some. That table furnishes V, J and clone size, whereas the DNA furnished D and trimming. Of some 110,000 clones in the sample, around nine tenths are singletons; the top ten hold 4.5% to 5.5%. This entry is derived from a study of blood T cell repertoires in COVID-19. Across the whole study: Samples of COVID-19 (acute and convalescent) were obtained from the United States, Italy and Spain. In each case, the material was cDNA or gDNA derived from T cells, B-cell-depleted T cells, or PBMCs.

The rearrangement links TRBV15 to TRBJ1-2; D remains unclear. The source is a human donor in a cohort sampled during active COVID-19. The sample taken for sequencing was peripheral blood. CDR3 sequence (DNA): TGTGCCACCAGCAGAGGACAAATTAACTATGGCTACACCTTC. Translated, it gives CATSRGQINYGYTF.